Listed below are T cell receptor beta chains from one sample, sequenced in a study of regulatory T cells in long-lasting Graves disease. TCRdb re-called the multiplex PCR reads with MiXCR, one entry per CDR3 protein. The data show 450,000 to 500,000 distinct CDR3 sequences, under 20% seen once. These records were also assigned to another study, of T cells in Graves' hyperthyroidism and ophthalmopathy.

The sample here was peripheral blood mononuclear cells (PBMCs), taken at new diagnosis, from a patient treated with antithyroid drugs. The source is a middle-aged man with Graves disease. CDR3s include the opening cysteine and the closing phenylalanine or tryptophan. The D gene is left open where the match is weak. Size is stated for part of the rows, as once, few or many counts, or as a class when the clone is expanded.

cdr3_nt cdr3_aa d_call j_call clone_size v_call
TGTGCCAGCAGCCCTAGGGTCGAGAACACTGAAGCTTTCTTT CASSPRVENTEAFF NA TRBJ1-1 NA TRBV7-8
TGTGCCAGCAGCACAGGGGCTTCGAACACTGAAGCTTTCTTT CASSTGASNTEAFF TRBD1 TRBJ1-1 few TRBV5-6
TGTGCCAGTAGTATATCGGAACAGCGGATCGCTAACTATGGCTACACCTTC CASSISEQRIANYGYTF NA TRBJ1-2 NA TRBV19
TGTGCCAGCAGTGGCTCGGGCTATGGCTACACCTTC CASSGSGYGYTF NA TRBJ1-2 many TRBV2
TGTGCCAGCAGCCGGTCATCATCGGGGGAGCTGTTTTTT CASSRSSSGELFF NA TRBJ2-2 few TRBV3-1
TGTGCCAGCAGCTTACCCGGCACCGGGGAGCTGTTTTTT CASSLPGTGELFF NA TRBJ2-2 many TRBV5-1
TGTGCCAGCACTTCGACGGGGTTCCCAAATCTAGATACGCAGTATTTT CASTSTGFPNLDTQYF NA TRBJ2-3 many TRBV6-1
TGTGCCATCAGTGAGGGGACGGTTAGCTCCTACGAGCAGTACTTC CAISEGTVSSYEQYF NA TRBJ2-7 many TRBV10-3
TGTGCCCTCCCCCGGGGGGCTGAAGCTTTCTTT CALPRGAEAFF NA TRBJ1-1 few TRBV30
TGCAGTGCATCGACAGGGAGACGTAACTATGGCTACACCTTC CSASTGRRNYGYTF TRBD1 TRBJ1-2 NA TRBV20-1
TGCAGTGCTAGAGACGGAGGACTAGCGGGGCCTCCTCACCACAATGAGCAGTTCTTC CSARDGGLAGPPHHNEQFF TRBD2 TRBJ2-1 few TRBV20-1
TGTGCCAGCAGTTTCAGGTGGAAAGGGGCCAACGTCCTGACTTTC CASSFRWKGANVLTF NA TRBJ2-6 NA TRBV28
TGTGCCAGCAGTGGGACCGGGACAGGGGGCGCCGAGCAGTACTTC CASSGTGTGGAEQYF TRBD1 TRBJ2-7 NA TRBV9
TGTGCCAGCAGTTTGGATACGGGCCGTACCTACAATGAGCAGTTCTTC CASSLDTGRTYNEQFF NA TRBJ2-1 few TRBV12-3/TRBV12-4
TGTGCCAGCAGCCCATCGACTTCGAAGCAGTACTTC CASSPSTSKQYF NA TRBJ2-7 many TRBV11-2
TGCAGTGCTAGCCGTTCAGGGGGGGATCAGCCCCAGCATTTT CSASRSGGDQPQHF TRBD1 TRBJ1-5 many TRBV20-1
TGTGCCACCAGTGATGGCTCTGGGGCCAACGTCCTGACTTTC CATSDGSGANVLTF NA TRBJ2-6 NA TRBV24-1
TGTGCCAGCAGCTCGACGGTTATGACCAACGTCCTGACTTTC CASSSTVMTNVLTF NA TRBJ2-6 few TRBV7-2
TGTGCCAGCAGTGATGATTTGGGCATCGGGGCCAACGTCCTGACTTTC CASSDDLGIGANVLTF NA TRBJ2-6 few TRBV25-1
TGTGCCAGCAGCCAAGCATTGGACTCCGAGCAGTACTTC CASSQALDSEQYF NA TRBJ2-7 many TRBV3-1
TGTGCCAGCACTGGTTGGGGCAGGGGGAACACTGAAGCTTTCTTT CASTGWGRGNTEAFF NA TRBJ1-1 NA TRBV6-1
TGCAGTGCTACCAGCGACTCTGGGGCCAACGTCCTGACTTTC CSATSDSGANVLTF NA TRBJ2-6 many TRBV20-1
TGTGCCAGCAGCTTCCAGCTTCAAGAGACCCAGTACTTC CASSFQLQETQYF NA TRBJ2-5 NA TRBV11-3
TGTGGCAGCAGCCTAGCGGGAGGGATATCCGCCGGGGAGCTGTTTTTT CGSSLAGGISAGELFF TRBD2 TRBJ2-2 few TRBV3-1
TGTGCCAGCCAAACCAGATCCTACGAGCAGTACTTC CASQTRSYEQYF NA TRBJ2-7 few TRBV28
TGTGCCAGCAGCTTATCCAGGGCACAACACAATGAGCAGTTCTTC CASSLSRAQHNEQFF NA TRBJ2-1 few TRBV7-9
TGTGCTAGTGGTTTGTCGGCGGGACTAGTTCACTACGAGCAGTACTTC CASGLSAGLVHYEQYF TRBD2 TRBJ2-7 many TRBV12-5
TGTGCCAGTAGGCCACAGGGGGCCAACACCGGGGAGCTGTTTTTT CASRPQGANTGELFF TRBD1 TRBJ2-2 few TRBV19
TGTGCCTGGAGTGAGTCAGATTACTATGGCTACACCTTC CAWSESDYYGYTF NA TRBJ1-2 many TRBV30
TGTGCCTGGAGTGTTTTCGGGGGTTGGTACTTC CAWSVFGGWYF NA TRBJ2-7 NA TRBV30
TGTGCCAGCAGCCCCCCTGGCTACACCTTC CASSPPGYTF NA TRBJ1-2 many TRBV5-6
TGTGCCATCATGGGGAAAGCGGAGACCCAGTACTTC CAIMGKAETQYF NA TRBJ2-5 many TRBV10-3
TGTGCCAGCAGTTACCGAACGACAACTGCCTACGAGCAGTACTTC CASSYRTTTAYEQYF NA TRBJ2-7 many TRBV6-5
TGTGCCAGTAGTATAGAAGGGTACACCGGGGAGCTGTTTTTT CASSIEGYTGELFF NA TRBJ2-2 few TRBV19
TGCGCCAGCAGCAAGGACAGGGGGTTGAACATTCAGTACTTC CASSKDRGLNIQYF TRBD1 TRBJ2-4 many TRBV5-1
TGCGCCAGCAGCCAAGAGGGGTACGGCGCGGCGGGGGAGCAGTACTTC CASSQEGYGAAGEQYF NA TRBJ2-7 once TRBV4-1
TGTGCCAGCACCCTGGGGAGTCCTGGAAACACCATATATTTT CASTLGSPGNTIYF NA TRBJ1-3 many TRBV12-3/TRBV12-4
TGTGCCAGCAGCTTGGCCGGACTAGCGGTTAACAATGAGCAGTTCTTC CASSLAGLAVNNEQFF TRBD2 TRBJ2-1 many TRBV5-1
TGTGCCTCACACCCTCTCGGGGGGCGGATAAGCTACGAGCAGTACTTC CASHPLGGRISYEQYF NA TRBJ2-7 NA TRBV28
TGCAGTGCTAGAGATCGAGGACTAGCGGGAGGGACCTACGAGCAGTACTTC CSARDRGLAGGTYEQYF TRBD2 TRBJ2-7 NA TRBV20-1
TGTGCCAGCAAAAAGGGGGGCGGGATAGGAACCGGGGAGCTGTTTTTT CASKKGGGIGTGELFF NA TRBJ2-2 few TRBV6-1
TGTGCCAGCAGTTTAGGACTAGCGGGCAGTATTCAGTACTTC CASSLGLAGSIQYF TRBD2 TRBJ2-4 few TRBV12-3/TRBV12-4
TGTGCCAGCAGTTTCATGGGTGCTGAAGAGACCCAGTACTTC CASSFMGAEETQYF NA TRBJ2-5 many TRBV28
TGTGCCAGTAGTATAGGAAGCGGGAGAATTAGGAATGAGCAGTTCTTC CASSIGSGRIRNEQFF TRBD2 TRBJ2-1 few TRBV19
TGTGCCAGCAGACTCCGGGGGGGCAGTATAAATTCACCCCTCCACTTT CASRLRGGSINSPLHF NA TRBJ1-6 NA TRBV28
TGTGCCAGCGCATCACGAACCGAGCAGTACTTC CASASRTEQYF NA TRBJ2-7 many TRBV12-3/TRBV12-4
TGTGCCACCAGCGGGATTCGCACAGATACGCAGTATTTT CATSGIRTDTQYF NA TRBJ2-3 many TRBV15
TGTGCCAGCAGTAAGTGGGGCTATGGCTACACCTTC CASSKWGYGYTF NA TRBJ1-2 few TRBV27
TGTGCCAGCAGTTTAGCGTCAGGTATTCAGTACTTC CASSLASGIQYF NA TRBJ2-4 NA TRBV12-3/TRBV12-4
TGTGCCAGCAGATACCTAGCGGGAGCTAATGAGCAGTTCTTC CASRYLAGANEQFF TRBD2 TRBJ2-1 once TRBV2
TGTGCCAGCAGCCAAGGACAGGGGGGCTACTCCAACACCGGGGAGCTGTTTTTT CASSQGQGGYSNTGELFF TRBD1 TRBJ2-2 NA TRBV3-1
TGTGCCAGCAGTTACTCCGGACTAGCGGTTTACAATGAGCAGTTCTTC CASSYSGLAVYNEQFF TRBD2 TRBJ2-1 many TRBV6-2/TRBV6-3
TGCAGTGCTAGTCCCGCGACAGGGATCATGTACGAGCAGTACTTC CSASPATGIMYEQYF TRBD1 TRBJ2-7 many TRBV20-1
TGTGCCAGCAGTCTCGGGGTCCGGATTAACACCGGGGAGCTGTTTTTT CASSLGVRINTGELFF NA TRBJ2-2 many TRBV28
TGTGCCAGCAGCCAAGTGGCTAGCTCCTACAATGAGCAGTTCTTC CASSQVASSYNEQFF NA TRBJ2-1 many TRBV7-3
TGTGCCAGCAGTTTATCGGCGGTAAATTCACCCCTCCACTTT CASSLSAVNSPLHF NA TRBJ1-6 NA TRBV28
TGTGCCTGCGGGAGGGCCAGGACAGATACGCAGTATTTT CACGRARTDTQYF TRBD2 TRBJ2-3 many TRBV30